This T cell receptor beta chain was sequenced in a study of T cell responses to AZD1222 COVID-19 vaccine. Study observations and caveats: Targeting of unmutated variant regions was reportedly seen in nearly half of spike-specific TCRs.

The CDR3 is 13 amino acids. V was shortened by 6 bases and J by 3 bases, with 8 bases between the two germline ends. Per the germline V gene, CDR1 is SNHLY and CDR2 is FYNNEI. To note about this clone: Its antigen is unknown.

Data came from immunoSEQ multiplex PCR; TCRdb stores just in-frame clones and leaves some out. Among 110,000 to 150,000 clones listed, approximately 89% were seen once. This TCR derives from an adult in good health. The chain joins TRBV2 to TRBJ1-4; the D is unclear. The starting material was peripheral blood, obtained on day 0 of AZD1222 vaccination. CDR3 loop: CASRRSSNEKLFF. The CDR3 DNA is TGTGCCAGCAGGCGGTCATCTAATGAAAAACTGTTTTTT.